This TCR beta chain derives from a study of cytomegalovirus exposure and HLA in healthy donors. CDR3 length equals 15 residues. The germline gives CDR1 MNHEY, CDR2 SMNVEV (reference sequence). With 5 bases clipped from V and 3 bases from J, the junction kept 5 bases outside the gene matches. Amplification used 60 Vbeta primers and 13 Jbeta primers. Only in-frame clones appear in the TCRdb table, and some are missing; sequencing was by immunoSEQ multiplex PCR. The sample includes about 190,000 clones, around 75% seen only once; the top ten take roughly 1.4%. Sequencing was performed on PBMCs. The receptor was isolated from a woman aged 50 to 60 in good health and CMV-seronegative. This chain connects TRBV27 to TRBJ2-3; 10 bases agree with TRBD2. The DNA for the CDR3 is TGTGCCAGCAGTCCTCTAGCGGGAGAAACAGATACGCAGTATTTT. It translates to CASSPLAGETDTQYF.